Below are 15 T cell receptor beta chains sequenced from a single sample in a study of OX40 agonist ivuxolimab in advanced cancers. Assay used: immunoSEQ multiplex PCR; TCRdb lists only in-frame clones, some missing. The profile shows about 60,000 clones, about 85% of them singletons. Sequenced here: CD4+ or CD8+ T cells sorted from blood, sampled in a trial of the OX40 agonist ivuxolimab. These receptors came from an adult with an advanced solid tumor such as melanoma, head and neck, liver or kidney cancer.

V gene TRBV5-1 combines with J gene TRBJ2-1; 8 nucleotides match TRBD2. The junction had 7 bases not matched to a gene; V was cut back by 4 bases and J by 4 bases. In germline, CDR1 is SGHRS, CDR2 YFSETQ. CDR3 size: 15 residues. In nucleotides, the CDR3 is TGCGCCAGCAGCGGGGTAGCGGGAACTTACAATGAGCAGTTCTTC. Translating it yields CASSGVAGTYNEQFF. Based on the CDR3 plus reference TRBV5-1 and TRBJ2-1, the full variable domain is KAGVTQTPRYLIKTRGQQVTLSCSPISGHRSVSWYQQTPGQGLQFLFEYFSETQRNKGNFPGRFSGRQFSNSRSEMNVSTLELGDSALYLCASSGVAGTYNEQFFGPGTRLTVL.

The chain links TRBV7-9 to TRBJ2-1; D is unresolved. V was trimmed by 6 bases and J by 5 bases, leaving 8 bases between them. There are 12 residues in the CDR3. Germline-derived CDR1 and CDR2 are SEHNR and FQNEAQ (reference sequence). CDR3 region: CASSSQDNEQFF. DNA of the CDR3: TGTGCCAGCAGTTCTCAGGACAATGAGCAGTTCTTC.

This chain connects TRBV28 to TRBJ1-2, with 9 positions matching TRBD1. CDR3 size: 14 residues. J was trimmed by 3 bases and V by 6 bases; bases with no gene match: 5. Germline CDR1 MDHEN, CDR2 SYDVKM. This CDR3 is CASRLGQGDYGYTF. CDR3 coding DNA: TGTGCCAGCAGGCTGGGACAGGGCGACTATGGCTACACCTTC.

V usage is TRBV21-1 and J usage is TRBJ2-4; the listed D gene, TRBD1, was not tested against the DNA. TRBV21-1 is a pseudogene locus. The CDR3 totals 15 residues. The CDR3 coding sequence is TGTGCCAGCAGCAAAGGCCCCAGGGTCAAAAACATTCAGTACTTC. This gives the protein CASSKGPRVKNIQYF.

The chain has TRBV16 and TRBJ2-7, with D tentatively TRBD2 (6 bases). This CDR3 region has 19 residues. Between the trimmed V and J ends, which lost 2 bases and 6 bases, there was a span of 29 bases. From germline, CDR1 is KGHSY and CDR2 FQNENV. The CDR3 nucleotides read TGTGCCAGCAGCCAAGGGGGTGCGGGGCTCCGAACGCTCCCCTCCGAGCAGTACTTC. Encoded protein: CASSQGGAGLRTLPSEQYF.

J is TRBJ1-4 and V is TRBV6-5, with 11 bases that match TRBD1. Trimming took 5 bases from V and 12 from J; bases not matched to a gene: 11. CDR3 length: 15 amino acids. CDR1 MNHEY and CDR2 SVGAGI come from the germline V gene. The CDR3 is CASSAGTGGMKELFF. The CDR3 DNA is TGTGCCAGCAGTGCCGGGACAGGGGGAATGAAGGAACTGTTTTTT.

The chain couples TRBV5-1 to TRBJ1-5; a weak D match, TRBD1 (5 bases). The germline gives CDR1 SGHRS, CDR2 YFSETQ. V was clipped by 0 bases and J by 3 bases, with 7 bases between them. The CDR3 is 14 amino acids. The CDR3 DNA reads TGCGCCAGCAGCTTGGAGGGGACCAATCAGCCCCAGCATTTT. It codes for CASSLEGTNQPQHF.

This chain links TRBV15 with TRBJ1-5; the D gene is possibly TRBD1 (5 bases). Trimming took 0 bases from V and 2 from J, leaving 11 bases between them. This CDR3 spans 16 amino acids. Germline V gene lookup returns CDR1 LNHNV and CDR2 YYDKDF (reference sequence). CDR3 DNA sequence: TGTGCCACCAGCAGAGATGCGAGGGGTGGCAATCAGCCCCAGCATTTT. It is translated as CATSRDARGGNQPQHF.

To note about this clone: No DNA is shown, since the ends of the CDR3 on it are uncertain; the CDR3 is the one TCRdb lists. The sample holds other DNA sequences that translate to the same CDR3. The V call is TRBV7-3, the J call TRBJ1-2; TRBD1 is the table's D call and was not checked against the DNA. The V gene's germline CDR1 is SGHTA and CDR2 FQGTGA. Counting both end residues, the CDR3 totals 19 amino acids. CDR3 protein: CASSLTVAGGAGGNYGYTF.

The V call is TRBV4-1, the J call TRBJ2-1; 8 bases align to TRBD2. Per the germline V gene, CDR1 is MGHRA and CDR2 is YSYEKL. The CDR3 consists of 14 residues. The ends lost 5 bases at V and 9 bases at J; junction bases unmatched: 9. The CDR3 reads CASSLPGLVSEQFF. In DNA, the CDR3 is TGCGCCAGCAGCTTACCGGGACTAGTTAGTGAGCAGTTCTTC.

This sequence joins TRBV28 and TRBJ2-7; D perhaps matches TRBD1 (5 bases). From germline, CDR1 is MDHEN and CDR2 SYDVKM. The CDR3 consists of 15 residues. Trimming left V 5 bases short and J 0 bases short, with 14 bases between. CDR3 residues: CASSLAGLSSYEQYF. Here the CDR3 DNA reads TGTGCCAGCAGTCTGGCAGGGCTCAGCTCCTACGAGCAGTACTTC.

The CDR3 sequence: CASSFPGTSISGTQYF. The CDR3 DNA reads TGTGCCAGCAGTTTCCCCGGGACTAGTATATCTGGTACGCAGTATTTT. V gene TRBV7-6 combines with J gene TRBJ2-3, with 8 bases lining up with TRBD2. The CDR3 sequence is 16 residues long. CDR1 and CDR2 from the germline V gene are SGHVS and FNYEAQ. Trimming took 6 bases from V and 8 from J; bases not matched to a gene: 16.

J is TRBJ2-7 and V is TRBV19, with D maybe TRBD1 (6 bases). The germline V and J ends were trimmed by 4 bases and 1 base, with 8 bases remaining between them. This CDR3 comprises 13 residues. Germline V lookup: CDR1 LNHDA, CDR2 SQIVND (reference sequence). The CDR3 DNA sequence: TGTGCCAGTAGTACGGACAGATCCTACGAGCAGTACTTC. Translation: CASSTDRSYEQYF.

Turning to this clone: This sample includes further DNA sequences coding for the same CDR3. V usage is TRBV12-5 and J usage is TRBJ2-3, with 12 bases fitting TRBD2. Unmatched junction bases numbered 1, after V lost 4 bases and J lost 5 bases. The CDR3 runs to 14 residues. The germline gives CDR1 LGHNT, CDR2 FRNRAP. CDR3 sequence (DNA): TGTGCTAGTGGTTCGGGACTAGCGGGAGATACGCAGTATTTT. As protein: CASGSGLAGDTQYF.

The chain is built from TRBV7-7 and TRBJ1-5, with D tentatively TRBD1 (6 bases). The CDR3 has 14 residues. Trimming shortened V by 5 bases and J by 3 bases, and 11 bases separated the two germline ends. From germline, CDR1 is SSHAT and CDR2 FNYEAQ (reference sequence). The CDR3 protein is CASSRTDFNQPQHF. CDR3 in DNA: TGTGCCAGCAGCCGGACAGACTTCAATCAGCCCCAGCATTTT.